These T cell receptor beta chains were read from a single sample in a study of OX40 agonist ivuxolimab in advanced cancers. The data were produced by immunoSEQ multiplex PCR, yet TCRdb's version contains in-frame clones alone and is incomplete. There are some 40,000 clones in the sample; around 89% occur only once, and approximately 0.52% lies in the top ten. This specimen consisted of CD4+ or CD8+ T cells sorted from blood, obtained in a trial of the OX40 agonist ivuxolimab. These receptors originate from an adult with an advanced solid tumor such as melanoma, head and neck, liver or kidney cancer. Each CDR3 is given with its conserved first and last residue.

cdr3_aa: CASSSSQGPYEQYF; j_call: TRBJ2-7; v_call: TRBV28; cdr3_length: 14
cdr3_aa: CASSLSVYEKLFF; j_call: TRBJ1-4; v_call: TRBV7-2; cdr3_length: 13
cdr3_aa: CASSLFRGGELFF; j_call: TRBJ1-4; v_call: TRBV7-3; cdr3_length: 13
cdr3_aa: CASSIGRQSYGYTF; j_call: TRBJ1-2; v_call: TRBV19; cdr3_length: 14
cdr3_aa: CASSHRQGYTGELFF; j_call: TRBJ2-2; v_call: TRBV7-9; cdr3_length: 15
cdr3_aa: CASSGTREEQTQYF; j_call: TRBJ2-5; v_call: TRBV7-2; cdr3_length: 14
cdr3_aa: CASSQVRGRDYGYTF; j_call: TRBJ1-2; v_call: TRBV4-2; cdr3_length: 15
cdr3_aa: CASSGPKNTGELFF; j_call: TRBJ2-2; v_call: TRBV9; cdr3_length: 14
cdr3_aa: CASSYSTRDGGYTF; j_call: TRBJ1-2; v_call: TRBV6-5; cdr3_length: 14
cdr3_aa: CASSPYQGQGPFTEAFF; j_call: TRBJ1-1; v_call: TRBV18; cdr3_length: 17
cdr3_aa: CASRVTGVPGANVLTF; j_call: TRBJ2-6; v_call: TRBV5-1; cdr3_length: 16
cdr3_aa: CASKPGPRGDQPQHF; j_call: TRBJ1-5; v_call: TRBV6-5; cdr3_length: 15
cdr3_aa: CASSTYSGGRQETQYF; j_call: TRBJ2-5; v_call: TRBV7-2; cdr3_length: 16
cdr3_aa: CASSEWAGGMGHGYTF; j_call: TRBJ1-2; v_call: TRBV6-1; cdr3_length: 16
cdr3_aa: CASTPNRGTAGVDGYTF; j_call: TRBJ1-2; v_call: TRBV19; cdr3_length: 17
cdr3_aa: CASSLSFGSSYNEQFF; j_call: TRBJ2-1; v_call: TRBV11-3; cdr3_length: 16
cdr3_aa: CASSMDGTGVYNEQFF; j_call: TRBJ2-1; v_call: TRBV5-1; cdr3_length: 16
cdr3_aa: CASVDRHPNYGYTF; j_call: TRBJ1-2; v_call: TRBV6-1; cdr3_length: 14
cdr3_aa: CATKPPRGSPLHF; j_call: TRBJ1-6; v_call: TRBV28; cdr3_length: 13
cdr3_aa: CASSTLVGGHYNEQFF; j_call: TRBJ2-1; v_call: TRBV18; cdr3_length: 16
cdr3_aa: CASSLLLSELSTGELFF; j_call: TRBJ2-2; v_call: TRBV13; cdr3_length: 17
cdr3_aa: CASVVWGNQPQHF; j_call: TRBJ1-5; v_call: TRBV6-1; cdr3_length: 13